This note documents a single T cell receptor beta chain sequence. The sample belongs to a study of blood T cell repertoires in COVID-19. About the study: Sites across the United States, Italy and Spain contributed samples from acute and convalescent COVID-19. PBMCs, B-cell-depleted T cells, or T cells provided the cDNA or gDNA that made up the material.

Original handling: Reference gene primers were amplified, and this amplification served to estimate nucleated cell counts. Repertoires were generated with immunoSEQ multiplex PCR, while TCRdb's copy carries only in-frame clones and drops some. The D gene and trimming were derived from the DNA, and the V and J assignments and clone size from that table. The table shows tens of thousands of clones, with nearly 90% occurring only once. CDR1 and CDR2 (germline): WNHNN, SYGVQD (reference sequence). This CDR3 spans 12 amino acids. Trimming took 5 bases from V and 6 from J; bases not matched to a gene: 3. The V gene is TRBV10-1, the J gene TRBJ2-7; 8 nucleotides match TRBD1. Sequencing used peripheral blood. This clonotype was sampled from a human donor with acute or convalescent COVID-19. The donor label of this sample is uncertain. CDR3 amino acids: CASSLTGVEQYF. The CDR3 DNA is TGCGCCAGCAGTTTGACAGGGGTCGAGCAGTACTTC.